The 28 T cell receptor beta chains below were found in one sample sequenced in a study of T cell clonotyping in hematopoietic cell transplantation. Generated by immunoSEQ multiplex PCR, the TCRdb table keeps only in-frame clones and is missing some. This table holds around 16,000 clones, approximately 93% found once. This sample's time point: recipient sample about 28 days before transplant, after cytoreduction. The input for sequencing was peripheral blood mononuclear cells, taken before stem cell transplant. All receptors derive from a man between 18 and 35 years old with biphenotypic leukemia. Some clones in this sample may be carry-over from other donors' samples.

V and J are TRBV7-9 and TRBJ1-1; perhaps TRBD1 as D (6 bases). The CDR3 runs to 14 residues. Germline-derived CDR1 and CDR2 are SEHNR and FQNEAQ (reference sequence). Trimming removed 5 bases from V and 6 bases from J, with 16 bases in between. The CDR3 loop is CASSASRDNPEAFF. The CDR3 bases are TGTGCCAGCAGCGCCAGCCGGGACAACCCTGAAGCTTTCTTT. The whole variable domain, remainder taken from reference TRBV7-9 and TRBJ1-1, is DTGVSQNPRHKITKRGQNVTFRCDPISEHNRLYWYRQTLGQGPEFLTYFQNEAQLEKSRLLSDRFSAERPKGSFSTLEIQRTEQGDSAMYLCASSASRDNPEAFFGQGTRLTVV.

The chain has TRBV11-2 and TRBJ2-7; D is ambiguous. Deletions cut 5 bases from V and 2 bases from J, with 13 bases between. The CDR3 covers 14 residues. CDR1 SGHAT and CDR2 FQNNGV come from the germline V gene. CDR3 sequence: CASSPGHFPYEQYF. The CDR3 coding sequence is TGTGCCAGCAGCCCGGGCCACTTCCCCTACGAGCAGTACTTC. The full variable domain, rest sourced from reference TRBV11-2 and TRBJ2-7, is EAGVAQSPRYKIIEKRQSVAFWCNPISGHATLYWYQQILGQGPKLLIQFQNNGVVDDSQLPKDRFSAERLKGVDSTLKIQPAKLEDSAVYLCASSPGHFPYEQYFGPGTRLTVT.

This chain joins TRBV6-1 and TRBJ1-2; no clear D. The ends were cut back, 2 bases at V and 1 base at J, with 11 bases in the middle. The CDR3 sequence is 15 residues long. Germline V CDR1 and CDR2: MNHNS, SASEGT. In DNA form, the CDR3 reads TGTGCCAGCAGTGAAAAGAGGGTATTTAACTATGGCTACACCTTC. Its protein is CASSEKRVFNYGYTF.

The chain has TRBV5-1 and TRBJ2-5; the D is unclear. The CDR3 length is 13 residues. Trimming shortened V by 1 base and J by 4 bases, and 8 bases separated the two germline ends. In germline, CDR1 is SGHRS, CDR2 YFSETQ. The CDR3 region is CASSLHESETQYF. CDR3 nucleotides: TGCGCCAGCAGCTTGCACGAATCAGAGACCCAGTACTTC.

This rearrangement joins TRBV7-2 to TRBJ2-7, with no clear D. The germline V gene encodes CDR1 SGHTA and CDR2 FQGNSA. Trimming shortened V by 4 bases and J by 0 bases, and 4 bases separated the two germline ends. This CDR3 has 12 residues. In nucleotides, the CDR3 is TGTGCCAGCAGCTCTCCCTCCTACGAGCAGTACTTC. This gives the protein CASSSPSYEQYF.

This chain connects TRBV6-5 to TRBJ1-1; a possible D gene is TRBD1 (6 bases). Between the trimmed V and J ends, which lost 6 bases and 3 bases, there was a span of 11 bases. The CDR3 has 13 amino acids. Germline CDR1 MNHEY, CDR2 SVGAGI. Here the CDR3 reads CASRLRQDTEAFF. In DNA form, the CDR3 reads TGTGCCAGCAGGCTAAGACAGGACACTGAAGCTTTCTTT.

CDR3 coding DNA: TGTGCCAGCAGTTTATGGGGTGGCACTGAAGCTTTCTTT. It yields the protein CASSLWGGTEAFF. The chain couples TRBV28 to TRBJ1-1; D call uncertain. Trimming left V 0 bases short and J 4 bases short, with 6 bases between. Germline CDR1 reads MDHEN; CDR2 reads SYDVKM. This CDR3 region has 13 residues.

V gene TRBV6-5 combines with J gene TRBJ2-3; D unresolved. Trimming pared 2 bases from V and 5 bases from J, leaving 11 bases between. The CDR3 has 14 residues. CDR1 is MNHEY, CDR2 SVGAGI, per germline. The CDR3 DNA reads TGTGCCAGCAGTTACGGGCTGGAACTAGATACGCAGTATTTT. Translating it yields CASSYGLELDTQYF.

The gene calls are TRBV6-5 and TRBJ1-1; D gene ambiguous. V dropped 8 bases and J dropped 1 base, with 8 bases sitting between them. Germline CDR1 reads MNHEY; CDR2 reads SVGAGI. The CDR3 totals 12 residues. CDR3 residues: CASSGWNTEAFF. The CDR3 DNA reads TGTGCCAGCTCGGGATGGAACACTGAAGCTTTCTTT.

The V and J genes are TRBV20-1 and TRBJ2-5; D is unclear. The V gene's germline CDR1 is DFQATT and CDR2 SNEGSKA (reference sequence). Trimming stripped 5 bases from V and 7 bases from J, with 11 bases between. This CDR3 is built from 11 residues. As DNA, the CDR3 is TGCAGTGCTGGCACCCTCTCGACCCAGTACTTC. Translation gives CSAGTLSTQYF.

V usage is TRBV2 and J usage is TRBJ1-2, with no clear D. The CDR3 is made up of 16 amino acids. In germline, CDR1 is SNHLY, CDR2 FYNNEI. V lost 4 bases and J 3 bases, leaving 18 bases between the germline ends. CDR3 bases: TGTGCCAGCAGTGTTACCCTCAACCCTCAGGACTATGGCTACACCTTC. This gives the protein CASSVTLNPQDYGYTF.

V and J are TRBV30 and TRBJ2-6; tentative D call: TRBD2 (7 bases). The CDR3 is 16 residues long. V lost 2 bases and J 4 bases, leaving 15 bases between the germline ends. Germline V gene sequence: CDR1 GTSNPN, CDR2 SVGIG (reference sequence). CDR3 in DNA: TGTGCCTGGAGTCCTGGCGGGGGCGGCGGGGCCAACGTCCTGACTTTC. This codes for CAWSPGGGGGANVLTF. The whole variable domain, remainder taken from reference TRBV30 and TRBJ2-6, is SQTIHQWPATLVQPVGSPLSLECTVEGTSNPNLYWYRQAAGRGLQLLFYSVGIGQISSEVPQNLSASRPQDRQFILSSKKLLLSDSGFYLCAWSPGGGGGANVLTFGAGSRLTVL.

CDR3 coding DNA: TGTGCCAGCAGCGTCCGTGGGGACAGGGACACTGAAGCTTTCTTT. It encodes CASSVRGDRDTEAFF. The chain is built from TRBV9 and TRBJ1-1; 9 bases match TRBD1. V shed 2 bases, J shed 3 bases, and the junction held 5 bases outside the gene matches. The CDR3 is made up of 15 amino acids. Germline CDR1 SGDLS, CDR2 YYNGEE.

The chain joins TRBV6-5 to TRBJ1-6; a possible D gene is TRBD1 (5 bases). This CDR3 region has 15 residues. V was trimmed by 6 bases and J by 7 bases, leaving 16 bases between them. Per the germline V gene, CDR1 is MNHEY and CDR2 is SVGAGI. The CDR3, as DNA: TGTGCCAGCAGCTCCCCCTTAGGGGCAAATTCACCCCTCCACTTT. Translated, it gives CASSSPLGANSPLHF.

The gene calls are TRBV5-1 and TRBJ2-2; D is unclear. The V and J ends lost 0 bases and 1 base respectively, with 4 bases between them. Germline CDR1 is SGHRS and CDR2 is YFSETQ. This CDR3 is built from 14 residues. The CDR3 reads CASSLERNTGELFF. CDR3 coding DNA: TGCGCCAGCAGCTTGGAAAGGAACACCGGGGAGCTGTTTTTT.

In regard to this clone: Other DNA variants within this sample encode the same CDR3. The V call is TRBV6-5, the J call TRBJ2-1; TRBD2 might be the D (7 bases). Trimming removed 6 bases at V and 0 bases at J, with 9 bases between. Looked up from germline, CDR1 is MNHEY and CDR2 is SVGAGI. The length of the CDR3 is 14 residues. The CDR3 DNA reads as TGTGCCAGCAGGGGGGGGGCCTCCTACAATGAGCAGTTCTTC. Its translation: CASRGGASYNEQFF.

V and J are TRBV6-1 and TRBJ2-5; weak D call: TRBD1 (6 bases). The V end was cut by 2 bases, the J end by 5 bases, with 15 bases between. The CDR3 consists of 15 residues. The germline CDR1 and CDR2 sequences are MNHNS and SASEGT. The chain's CDR3 is CASSEPGRGEETQYF. The CDR3 DNA follows: TGTGCCAGCAGTGAACCTGGCAGGGGAGAGGAGACCCAGTACTTC.

This clone has a handful of counts. This chain joins TRBV10-3 and TRBJ1-6; D unclear. The CDR3 totals 13 residues. The V end was cut by 4 bases, the J end by 7 bases, with 8 bases between. Germline CDR1 and CDR2: ENHRY and SYGVKD. CDR3 nucleotides: TGTGCCATCAGTGGTAACGGGAATTCACCCCTCCACTTT. The encoded protein is CAISGNGNSPLHF.

This chain uses TRBV19 with TRBJ1-2; D is possibly TRBD1 (6 bases). The CDR3 sequence is 15 residues long. Germline CDR1 is LNHDA and CDR2 is SQIVND (reference sequence). V gave up 6 bases and J gave up 2 bases, with 16 bases separating them. CDR3 amino acids: CASRSLRTENYGYTF. The CDR3 DNA sequence: TGTGCCAGTAGAAGTCTAAGGACAGAGAACTATGGCTACACCTTC.

The V gene is TRBV6-5, the J gene TRBJ1-3; D perhaps matches TRBD1 (5 bases). Germline V gene data show CDR1 as MNHEY and CDR2 as SVGAGI. The V and J ends lost 6 bases and 0 bases respectively, with 12 bases between them. The CDR3 extends over 15 amino acids. The CDR3: CASSDGHLSGNTIYF. In DNA, the CDR3 is TGTGCCAGCAGCGACGGACACCTCTCTGGAAACACCATATATTTT.

V gene TRBV4-2 combines with J gene TRBJ2-7; no reliable D call. V lost 4 bases, J lost 6 bases, and 22 bases lay in between. Germline CDR1 is LGHNA and CDR2 is YNFKEQ. This CDR3 comprises 16 residues. In DNA form, the CDR3 reads TGTGCCAGCAGCCTAGCCCGAGTCCCGCAGGCCGGCGAGCAGTACTTC. Encoded protein: CASSLARVPQAGEQYF.

This clone was counted a single time. This sequence joins TRBV6-6 and TRBJ2-1; 7 positions agree with TRBD1. The CDR3 runs to 12 residues. The germline gives CDR1 MNHNY, CDR2 SVGAGI (reference sequence). With 5 bases clipped from V and 8 bases from J, the junction kept 3 bases outside the gene matches. The CDR3 DNA reads TGTGCCAGCAGTACAACAGGGGATGAGCAGTTCTTC. It yields the protein CASSTTGDEQFF.

V is TRBV7-9 and J is TRBJ2-1; TRBD2 might be the D (7 bases). Trimming took 4 bases from V and 2 from J, leaving 18 bases between them. The CDR3 contains 17 residues. In germline, CDR1 is SEHNR, CDR2 FQNEAQ (reference sequence). CDR3 protein: CASSSSSRGGAYNEQFF. DNA for the CDR3: TGTGCCAGCAGCTCTTCCTCTCGAGGGGGGGCCTACAATGAGCAGTTCTTC.

The J gene is TRBJ1-2, the V gene TRBV18; 10 bases align to TRBD1. Germline loops: CDR1 KGHSH, CDR2 LQKENI. The CDR3 totals 13 residues. Trimming took 0 bases from V and 8 from J; bases not matched to a gene: 0. For the CDR3, the DNA is TGTGCCAGCTCACCACCGGGACAGGGGGGCTACACCTTC. Translation gives CASSPPGQGGYTF.

The chain carries TRBV7-2 and TRBJ2-7; D is unclear. CDR3 size: 16 residues. Trimming pared 2 bases from V and 2 bases from J, leaving 16 bases between. CDR1 is SGHTA, CDR2 FQGNSA, per germline. This CDR3 reads CASSLPQAGRAYEQYF. Written as DNA, the CDR3 is TGTGCCAGCAGCTTACCTCAGGCCGGAAGAGCCTACGAGCAGTACTTC.

The V gene is TRBV4-1, the J gene TRBJ1-2; D is undetermined. Trimming removed 4 bases from V and 1 base from J, with 10 bases in between. This CDR3 has 14 amino acids. Germline V CDR1 and CDR2: MGHRA, YSYEKL. CDR3 DNA: TGCGCCAGCAGCCTGAGGGAGGGTAACTATGGCTACACCTTC. Translated: CASSLREGNYGYTF.

This chain uses TRBV6-1 with TRBJ1-2; no firm D call. V dropped 8 bases and J dropped 4 bases, with 8 bases sitting between them. The germline V gene has CDR1 MNHNS and CDR2 SASEGT. This CDR3 spans 11 amino acids. The CDR3 DNA reads as TGTGCCAGCGGGTCGGGCTATGGCTACACCTTC. Encoded protein: CASGSGYGYTF.

This chain links TRBV27 with TRBJ2-1; 8 bases fit TRBD2. The CDR3 consists of 13 residues. Unmatched junction bases numbered 8, after V lost 10 bases and J lost 6 bases. Germline V gene lookup returns CDR1 MNHEY and CDR2 SMNVEV (reference sequence). The CDR3 DNA sequence: TGTGCCATTCTCCCGCGGGGGGCCAATGAGCAGTTCTTC. It specifies CAILPRGANEQFF.